The source of this T cell receptor beta chain is a study of T-cell memory formation after mild COVID-19. The study's findings and limits: The study detected some responding clones in pre-infection memory, suggesting cross-reactive memory joined.

This CDR3 comprises 14 residues. Between the trimmed V and J ends, which lost 1 base and 5 bases, there was a span of 12 bases. Germline V CDR1 and CDR2: SGHTA, FQGNSA. This clonotype was counted between two and nine times. No antigen is known for it. TCRdb processed the 5' RACE reads anew with MiXCR; each CDR3 protein has one entry. The sample has 350,000 to 500,000 distinct CDR3 sequences, roughly 18% seen once; the top ten hold 20% to 25%. The sequenced sample consisted of PBMCs or a T cell subset sorted from them (not recorded which). The V call is TRBV7-2, the J call TRBJ2-7, with TRBD2 as a possible D gene (7 bases). The origin of this receptor is a man in his late teens or twenties who had mild COVID-19 (a few samples of this study predate the infection). Cell type and time point are not known. The CDR3 sequence is CASSLVGGANEQYV. The DNA for the CDR3 is TGTGCCAGCAGCTTAGTAGGGGGGGCGAACGAGCAGTACGTC.